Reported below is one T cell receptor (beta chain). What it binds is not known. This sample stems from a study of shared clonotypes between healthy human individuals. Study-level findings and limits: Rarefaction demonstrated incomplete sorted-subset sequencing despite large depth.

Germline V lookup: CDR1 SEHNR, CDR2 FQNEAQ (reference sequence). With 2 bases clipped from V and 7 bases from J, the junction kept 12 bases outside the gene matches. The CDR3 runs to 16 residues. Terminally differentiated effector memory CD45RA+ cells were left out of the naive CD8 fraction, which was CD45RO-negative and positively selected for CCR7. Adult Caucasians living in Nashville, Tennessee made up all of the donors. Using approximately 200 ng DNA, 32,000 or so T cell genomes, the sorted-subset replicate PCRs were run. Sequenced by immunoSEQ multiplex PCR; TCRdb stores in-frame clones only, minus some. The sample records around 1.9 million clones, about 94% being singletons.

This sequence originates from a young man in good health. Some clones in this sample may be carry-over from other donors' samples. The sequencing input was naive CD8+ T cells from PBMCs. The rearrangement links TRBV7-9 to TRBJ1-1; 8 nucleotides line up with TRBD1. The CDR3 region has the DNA TGTGCCAGCAGCTTAAGGCCAGGGGGCAGCCTAGGTGAAGCTTTCTTT. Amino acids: CASSLRPGGSLGEAFF.